This T cell receptor beta chain was retrieved from a study of T-cell reconstitution after alpha-beta-depleted transplantation in children. CDR1 is SGHAT and CDR2 is FQDESV in the germline V gene (reference sequence). Trimming at V came to 2 bases and at J to 4 bases, leaving 11 bases not matched to a gene. This CDR3 contains 19 residues. Unique molecular identifiers tagged the TCRbeta library. TCRdb redid the calling of the PCR reads with MiXCR, one entry per CDR3 protein. The table records some 400,000 distinct CDR3 sequences, roughly 22% of them present only once. The clonotype originates from a human donor who donated a stem cell graft to a child with acute myeloid leukemia. The chain links TRBV11-1 to TRBJ2-1; 13 bases are a match to TRBD2. The input for sequencing was PBMCs from the stem cell graft donor, taken from the stem cell graft. DNA of the CDR3: TGTGCCAGCAGCTTATCGAGGACTAGCGGGAGTCGTGTTTACAATGAGCAGTTCTTC. Its translation: CASSLSRTSGSRVYNEQFF.